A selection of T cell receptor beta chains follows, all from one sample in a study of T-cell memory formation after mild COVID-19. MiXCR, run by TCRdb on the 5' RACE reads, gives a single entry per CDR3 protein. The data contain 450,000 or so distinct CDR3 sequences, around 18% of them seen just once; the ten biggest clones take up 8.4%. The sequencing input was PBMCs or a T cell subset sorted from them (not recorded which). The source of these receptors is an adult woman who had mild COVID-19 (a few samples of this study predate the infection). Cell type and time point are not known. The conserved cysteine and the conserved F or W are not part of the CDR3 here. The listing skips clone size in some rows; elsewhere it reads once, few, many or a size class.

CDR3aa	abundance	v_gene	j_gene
ASSPSGAGSFSYEQY	few	TRBV18	TRBJ2-7
ASSFQSGSADTQY	NA	TRBV12-3/TRBV12-4	TRBJ2-3
ASSEEQGNTGELF	NA	TRBV2	TRBJ2-2
ASSERGVSYNSPLH	few	TRBV2	TRBJ1-6
ASSGGGWTSPLH	NA	TRBV5-5	TRBJ1-6
ASSLALQGPDNEQF	many	TRBV5-1	TRBJ2-1
ASSQIGRKNTEAF	few	TRBV4-1	TRBJ1-1
ASRNSYEQY	NA	TRBV6-5	TRBJ2-7
ASSHEDGVTVSAVEQY	NA	TRBV6-2/TRBV6-3	TRBJ2-7
ASSLGEGQSTDTQY	NA	TRBV5-1	TRBJ2-3
ASSTGLAGPGELF	few	TRBV7-2	TRBJ2-2
ATSRMGDRVLNEQF	NA	TRBV15	TRBJ2-1
ASSRDLGEQY	NA	TRBV12-3/TRBV12-4	TRBJ2-7
ASSQDFGTQY	few	TRBV4-1	TRBJ2-3
ASSLVHGAYNEQF	few	TRBV5-6	TRBJ2-1
ASSLTGGEETQY	few	TRBV12-3/TRBV12-4	TRBJ2-5
ASTPRTTSTDTQY	NA	TRBV6-6	TRBJ2-3
ASIRGRDYEQY	NA	TRBV2	TRBJ2-7
ASSPGLPTNTEAF	NA	TRBV4-3	TRBJ1-1
ASSDEQNTGAGGWKQF	few	TRBV9	TRBJ2-1
SVESAGVSSYEQY	few	TRBV29-1	TRBJ2-7
SVLNPGTGGYGYT	NA	TRBV29-1	TRBJ1-2
SVTTGTGANVLT	few	TRBV29-1	TRBJ2-6
ASSYSFSGTEAF	NA	TRBV6-6	TRBJ1-1
ASSLRDTAYEQY	many	TRBV12-3/TRBV12-4	TRBJ2-7
ASSHGQGRGYT	NA	TRBV5-1	TRBJ1-2
SAPGGGWGTDTQY	NA	TRBV20-1	TRBJ2-3
ASSYGTSGRFQY	NA	TRBV6-5	TRBJ2-3
ASSLRGTRSTDTQY	few	TRBV5-1	TRBJ2-3
ASSQDRISYEQY	NA	TRBV3-1	TRBJ2-7
ATSGTIAGELF	few	TRBV24-1	TRBJ2-2
ASSEMQGPYNEQF	NA	TRBV6-4	TRBJ2-1
ATSQVGELF	few	TRBV19	TRBJ2-2
ASSLGTGSGTDTQY	NA	TRBV11-2	TRBJ2-3
ASSAGDGSYGYT	NA	TRBV5-1	TRBJ1-2
ATSGPGLAGFEQF	few	TRBV24-1	TRBJ2-1
SADRGENIQY	few	TRBV29-1	TRBJ2-4
ASSSRVEQPQH	NA	TRBV6-6	TRBJ1-5
ASSQKWGTSPSTDTQY	few	TRBV4-3	TRBJ2-3
SATAGRAYNEQF	many	TRBV20-1	TRBJ2-1
ASSRRTGNTEAF	NA	TRBV5-6	TRBJ1-1
ASSLLSSGSSYNEQF	NA	TRBV27	TRBJ2-1
ASEGVNSAKQF	NA	TRBV2	TRBJ2-1
SALGQGPYNEQF	few	TRBV20-1	TRBJ2-1
ASSANPGTHQETQY	NA	TRBV18	TRBJ2-5
ASSLDSTEAF	many	TRBV7-9	TRBJ1-1
ASSLAASGETQY	NA	TRBV7-2	TRBJ2-5
ASSGGDYSPYEQY	NA	TRBV7-8	TRBJ2-7
ASGGVAGSYNEQF	NA	TRBV7-2	TRBJ2-1
ASSFDRRNEQY	NA	TRBV7-2	TRBJ2-7